The entry that follows covers one T cell receptor (beta chain) sequence. This sample is drawn from a study of blood T cell repertoires in COVID-19. Individuals aged roughly 18 to 100 years were recruited from roughly 23 US areas. This CDR3 contains 15 residues. The junction had 9 bases not matched to a gene; V was cut back by 1 base and J by 7 bases. The germline V gene has CDR1 SGDLS and CDR2 YYNGEE. Repertoires were generated with immunoSEQ multiplex PCR, while TCRdb's copy carries only in-frame clones and drops some. The profile covers some 220,000 clones, with 85% to 90% appearing a single time and 3.5% taken by the ten largest.

The TCR originated in a woman aged 18-29 years in a cohort exposed to, infected with or recovered from COVID-19 (not recorded which). The sample consisted of PBMCs or T cells enriched from blood (not recorded which). The J gene is TRBJ1-2, the V gene TRBV9; TRBD1 aligns across 8 bases. Here the CDR3 reads CASSVSTGATSGYTF. CDR3 DNA sequence: TGTGCCAGCAGCGTATCGACAGGGGCGACGAGTGGCTACACCTTC.